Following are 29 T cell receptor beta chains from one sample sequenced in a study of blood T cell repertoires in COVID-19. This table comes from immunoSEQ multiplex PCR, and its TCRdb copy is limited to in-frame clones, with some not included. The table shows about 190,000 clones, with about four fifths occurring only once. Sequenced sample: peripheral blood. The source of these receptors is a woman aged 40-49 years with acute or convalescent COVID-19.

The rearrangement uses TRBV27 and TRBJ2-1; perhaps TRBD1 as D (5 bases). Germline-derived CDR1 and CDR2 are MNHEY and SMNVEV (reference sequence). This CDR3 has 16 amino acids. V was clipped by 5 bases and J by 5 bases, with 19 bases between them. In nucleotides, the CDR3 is TGTGCCAGCAGTACCGAGCAGGGAAATGTCGACAATGAGCAGTTCTTC. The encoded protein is CASSTEQGNVDNEQFF.

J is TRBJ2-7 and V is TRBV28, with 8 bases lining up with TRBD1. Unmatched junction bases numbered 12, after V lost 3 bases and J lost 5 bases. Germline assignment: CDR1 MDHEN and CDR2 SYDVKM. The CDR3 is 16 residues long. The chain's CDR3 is CASSFQIGRGLHEQYF. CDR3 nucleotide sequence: TGTGCCAGCAGTTTTCAGATCGGCAGGGGGCTTCACGAGCAGTACTTC.

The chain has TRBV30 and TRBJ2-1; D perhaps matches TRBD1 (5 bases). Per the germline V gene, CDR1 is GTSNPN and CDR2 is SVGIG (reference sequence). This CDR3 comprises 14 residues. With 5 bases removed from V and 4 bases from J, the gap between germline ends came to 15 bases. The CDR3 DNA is TGTGCCTGGGGGATGGGGCAGCCTTACAATGAGCAGTTCTTC. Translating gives CAWGMGQPYNEQFF.

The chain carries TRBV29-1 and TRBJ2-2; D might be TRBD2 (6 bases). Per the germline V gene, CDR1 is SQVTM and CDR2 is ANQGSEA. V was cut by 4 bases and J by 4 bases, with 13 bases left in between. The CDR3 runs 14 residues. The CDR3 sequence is CSVAVADLTGELFF. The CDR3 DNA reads TGCAGCGTTGCAGTAGCGGACCTCACCGGGGAGCTGTTTTTT.

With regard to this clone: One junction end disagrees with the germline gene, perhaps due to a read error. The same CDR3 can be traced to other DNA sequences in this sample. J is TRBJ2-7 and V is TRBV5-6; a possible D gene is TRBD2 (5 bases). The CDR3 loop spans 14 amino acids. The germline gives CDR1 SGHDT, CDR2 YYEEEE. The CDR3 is CASSLTGISYEQYF. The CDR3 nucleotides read TGTGCCAGTAGCTTGACGGGGATCTCCTACGAGCAGTACTTC.

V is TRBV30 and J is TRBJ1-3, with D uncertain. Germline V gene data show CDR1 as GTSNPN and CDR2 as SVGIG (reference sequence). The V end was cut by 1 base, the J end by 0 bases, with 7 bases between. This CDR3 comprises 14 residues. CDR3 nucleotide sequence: TGTGCCTGGAGTGGAGTGTTCTCTGGAAACACCATATATTTT. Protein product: CAWSGVFSGNTIYF.

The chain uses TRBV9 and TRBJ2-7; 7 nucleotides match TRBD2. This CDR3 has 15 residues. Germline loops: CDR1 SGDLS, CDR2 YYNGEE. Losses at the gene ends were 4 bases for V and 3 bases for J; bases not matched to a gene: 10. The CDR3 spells CASSKDTSAYYEQYF. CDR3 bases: TGTGCCAGCAGCAAGGATACTAGCGCCTACTACGAGCAGTACTTC. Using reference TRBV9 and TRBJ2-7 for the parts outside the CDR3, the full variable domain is DSGVTQTPKHLITATGQRVTLRCSPRSGDLSVYWYQQSLDQGLQFLIQYYNGEERAKGNILERFSAQQFPDLHSELNLSSLELGDSALYFCASSKDTSAYYEQYFGPGTRLTVT.

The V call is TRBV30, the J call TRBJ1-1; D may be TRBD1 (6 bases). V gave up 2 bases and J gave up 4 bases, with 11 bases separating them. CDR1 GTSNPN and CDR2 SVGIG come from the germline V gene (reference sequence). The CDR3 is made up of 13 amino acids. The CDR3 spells CAWSSGGRTEAFF. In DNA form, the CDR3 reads TGTGCCTGGAGTAGCGGGGGGCGCACTGAAGCTTTCTTT.

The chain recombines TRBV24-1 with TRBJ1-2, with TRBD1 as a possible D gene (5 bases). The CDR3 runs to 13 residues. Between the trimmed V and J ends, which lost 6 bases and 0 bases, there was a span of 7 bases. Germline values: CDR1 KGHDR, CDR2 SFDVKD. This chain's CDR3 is CATSQTANYGYTF. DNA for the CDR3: TGTGCCACCAGTCAGACAGCTAACTATGGCTACACCTTC.

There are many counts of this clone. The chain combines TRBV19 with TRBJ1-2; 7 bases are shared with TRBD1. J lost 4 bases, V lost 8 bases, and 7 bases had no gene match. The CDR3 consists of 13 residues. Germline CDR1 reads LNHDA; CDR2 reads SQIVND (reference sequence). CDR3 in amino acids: CASSPGQLYGYTF. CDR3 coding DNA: TGTGCCAGTTCCCCGGGACAGCTCTATGGCTACACCTTC.

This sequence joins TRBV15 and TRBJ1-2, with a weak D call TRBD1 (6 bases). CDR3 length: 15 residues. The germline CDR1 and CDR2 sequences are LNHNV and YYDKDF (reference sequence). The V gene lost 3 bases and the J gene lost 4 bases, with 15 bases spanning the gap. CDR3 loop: CATSRAPTGFYGYTF. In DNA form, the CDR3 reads TGTGCCACCAGCAGGGCCCCGACAGGCTTCTATGGCTACACCTTC.

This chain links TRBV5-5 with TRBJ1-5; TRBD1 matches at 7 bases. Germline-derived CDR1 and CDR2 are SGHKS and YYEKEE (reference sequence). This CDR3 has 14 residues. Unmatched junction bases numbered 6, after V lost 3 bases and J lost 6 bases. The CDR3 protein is CASSSTRDSQPQHF. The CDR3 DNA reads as TGTGCCAGCAGCTCTACGAGGGACAGTCAGCCCCAGCATTTT.

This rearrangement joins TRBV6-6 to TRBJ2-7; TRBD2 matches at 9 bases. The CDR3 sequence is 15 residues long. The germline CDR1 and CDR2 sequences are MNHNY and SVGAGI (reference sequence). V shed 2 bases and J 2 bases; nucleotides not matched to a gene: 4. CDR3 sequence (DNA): TGTGCCAGCAGTTACGAGCGGGGGGTTACCTACGAGCAGTACTTC. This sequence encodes CASSYERGVTYEQYF.

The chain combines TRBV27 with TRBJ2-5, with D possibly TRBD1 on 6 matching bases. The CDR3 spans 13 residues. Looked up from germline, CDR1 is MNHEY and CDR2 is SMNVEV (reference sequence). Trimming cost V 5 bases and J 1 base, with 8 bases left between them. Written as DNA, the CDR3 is TGTGCCAGCAGTGAAGGGGGCCAAGAGACCCAGTACTTC. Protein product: CASSEGGQETQYF.

The CDR3 coding sequence is TGTGCCACCAGTTACGGGGGTGAAGCTTTCTTT. Translation: CATSYGGEAFF. This chain joins TRBV24-1 and TRBJ1-1; D may be TRBD1 (5 bases). Per germline, CDR1 KGHDR and CDR2 SFDVKD. V was pared by 6 bases and J by 7 bases, with 8 bases between. The CDR3 length is 11 residues.

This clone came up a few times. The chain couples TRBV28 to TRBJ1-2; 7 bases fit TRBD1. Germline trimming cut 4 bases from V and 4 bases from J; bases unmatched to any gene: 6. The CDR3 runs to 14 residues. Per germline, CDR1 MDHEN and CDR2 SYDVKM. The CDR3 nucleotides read TGTGCCAGCAGTTCGCCGGGACAGCTCTATGGCTACACCTTC. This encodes CASSSPGQLYGYTF.

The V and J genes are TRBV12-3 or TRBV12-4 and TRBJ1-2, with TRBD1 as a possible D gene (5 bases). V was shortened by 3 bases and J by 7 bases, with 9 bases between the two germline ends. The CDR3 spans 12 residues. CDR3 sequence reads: CASSFLGAGYTF. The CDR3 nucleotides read TGTGCCAGCAGTTTTTTAGGGGCTGGCTACACCTTC.

CDR3 in amino acids: CASSPGGANEQFF. The CDR3 DNA follows: TGTGCCAGCAGCCCTGGAGGGGCAAATGAGCAGTTCTTC. The gene calls are TRBV5-4 and TRBJ2-1; D is possibly TRBD2 (6 bases). This CDR3 contains 13 residues. CDR1 is SGHNT, CDR2 YYREEE, per germline (reference sequence). Trimming stripped 4 bases from V and 7 bases from J, with 12 bases between.

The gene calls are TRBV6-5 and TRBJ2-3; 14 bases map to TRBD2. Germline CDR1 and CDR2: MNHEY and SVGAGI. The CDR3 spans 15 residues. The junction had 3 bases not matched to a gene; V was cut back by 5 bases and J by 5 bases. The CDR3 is CASSPGLAGVDTQYF. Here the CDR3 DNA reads TGTGCCAGCAGTCCGGGACTAGCGGGGGTAGATACGCAGTATTTT.

For the CDR3, the DNA is TGTGCCAGCAGCCCCGGGACAGGGTCTGGAAACACCATATATTTT. Translating it yields CASSPGTGSGNTIYF. J is TRBJ1-3 and V is TRBV4-2, with 9 nucleotides matching TRBD1. Germline values: CDR1 LGHNA, CDR2 YNFKEQ. The CDR3 has 15 residues. V lost 4 bases and J lost 1; bases outside the gene matches: 2.

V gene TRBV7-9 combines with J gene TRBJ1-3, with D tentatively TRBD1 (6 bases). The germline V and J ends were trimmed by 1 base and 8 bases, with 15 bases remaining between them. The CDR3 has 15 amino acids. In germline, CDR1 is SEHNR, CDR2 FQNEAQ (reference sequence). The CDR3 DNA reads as TGTGCCAGCAGCTTAGTTCAGACAGGTGTGGACACCATATATTTT. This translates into CASSLVQTGVDTIYF.

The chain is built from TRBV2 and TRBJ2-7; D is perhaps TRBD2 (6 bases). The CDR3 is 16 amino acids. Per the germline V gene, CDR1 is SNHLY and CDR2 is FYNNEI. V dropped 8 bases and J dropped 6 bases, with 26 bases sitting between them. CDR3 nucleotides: TGTGCCAGCCCGAAAAGTGGAGGGCTAGCACGCCCCGAGCAGTACTTC. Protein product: CASPKSGGLARPEQYF.

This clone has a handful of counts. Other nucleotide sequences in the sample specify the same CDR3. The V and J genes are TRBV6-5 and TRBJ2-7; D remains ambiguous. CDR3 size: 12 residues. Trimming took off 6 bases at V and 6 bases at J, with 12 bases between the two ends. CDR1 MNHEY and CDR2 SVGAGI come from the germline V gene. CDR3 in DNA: TGTGCCAGCAGCCCCACCCCGGGCGAGCAGTACTTC. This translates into CASSPTPGEQYF.

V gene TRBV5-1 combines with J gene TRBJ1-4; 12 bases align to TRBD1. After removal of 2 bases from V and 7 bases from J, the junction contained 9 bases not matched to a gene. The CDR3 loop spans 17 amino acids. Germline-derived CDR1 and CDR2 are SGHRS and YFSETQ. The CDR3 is CASSFPGTGGEAEKLFF. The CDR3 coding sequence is TGCGCCAGCAGCTTTCCCGGGACAGGGGGCGAGGCTGAAAAACTGTTTTTT.

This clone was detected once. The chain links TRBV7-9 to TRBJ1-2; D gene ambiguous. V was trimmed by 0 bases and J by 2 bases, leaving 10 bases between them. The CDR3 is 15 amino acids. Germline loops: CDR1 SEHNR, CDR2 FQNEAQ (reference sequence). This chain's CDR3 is CASSLAGATNYGYTF. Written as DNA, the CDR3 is TGTGCCAGCAGCTTAGCGGGAGCTACCAACTATGGCTACACCTTC. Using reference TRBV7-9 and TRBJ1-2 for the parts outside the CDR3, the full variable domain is DTGVSQNPRHKITKRGQNVTFRCDPISEHNRLYWYRQTLGQGPEFLTYFQNEAQLEKSRLLSDRFSAERPKGSFSTLEIQRTEQGDSAMYLCASSLAGATNYGYTFGSGTRLTVV.

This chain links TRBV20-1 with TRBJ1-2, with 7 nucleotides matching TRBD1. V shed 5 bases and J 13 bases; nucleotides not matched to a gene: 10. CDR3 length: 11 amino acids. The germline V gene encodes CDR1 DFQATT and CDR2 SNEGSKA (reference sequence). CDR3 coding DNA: TGCAGTGCTGGAGGACAGGAAACCCTCACCTTC. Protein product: CSAGGQETLTF.

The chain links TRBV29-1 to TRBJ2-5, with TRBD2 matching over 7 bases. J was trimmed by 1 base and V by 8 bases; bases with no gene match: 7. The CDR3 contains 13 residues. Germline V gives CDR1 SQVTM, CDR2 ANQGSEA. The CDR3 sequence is CSFAGDIQETQYF. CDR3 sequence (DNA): TGCAGCTTCGCGGGAGATATCCAAGAGACCCAGTACTTC.

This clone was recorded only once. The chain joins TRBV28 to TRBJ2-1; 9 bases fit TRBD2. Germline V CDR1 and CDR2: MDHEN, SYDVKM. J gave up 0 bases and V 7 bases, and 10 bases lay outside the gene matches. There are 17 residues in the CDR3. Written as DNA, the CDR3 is TGTGCCAGCACCTTAGGGTGGCGGGAGGGCTCCTACAATGAGCAGTTCTTC. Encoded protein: CASTLGWREGSYNEQFF. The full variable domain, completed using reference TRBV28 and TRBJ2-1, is DVKVTQSSRYLVKRTGEKVFLECVQDMDHENMFWYRQDPGLGLRLIYFSYDVKMKEKGDIPEGYSVSREKKERFSLILESASTNQTSMYLCASTLGWREGSYNEQFFGPGTRLTVL.

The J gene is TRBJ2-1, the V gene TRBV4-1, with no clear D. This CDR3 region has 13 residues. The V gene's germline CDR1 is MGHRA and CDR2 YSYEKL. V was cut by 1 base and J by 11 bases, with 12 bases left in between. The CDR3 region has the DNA TGCGCCAGCAGCCAAGGGCACTACCTCCAGCAGTTCTTC. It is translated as CASSQGHYLQQFF.